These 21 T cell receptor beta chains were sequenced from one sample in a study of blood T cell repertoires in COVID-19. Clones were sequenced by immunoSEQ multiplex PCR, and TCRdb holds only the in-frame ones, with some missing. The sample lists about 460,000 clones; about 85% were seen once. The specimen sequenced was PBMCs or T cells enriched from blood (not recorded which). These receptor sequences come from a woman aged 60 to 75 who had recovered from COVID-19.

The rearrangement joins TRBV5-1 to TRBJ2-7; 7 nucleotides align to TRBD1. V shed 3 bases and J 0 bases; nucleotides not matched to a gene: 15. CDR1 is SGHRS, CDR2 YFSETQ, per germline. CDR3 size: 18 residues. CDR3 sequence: CASSSSGTASWSSYEQYF. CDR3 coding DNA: TGCGCCAGCAGCTCCTCCGGGACAGCCTCCTGGAGCTCCTACGAGCAGTACTTC.

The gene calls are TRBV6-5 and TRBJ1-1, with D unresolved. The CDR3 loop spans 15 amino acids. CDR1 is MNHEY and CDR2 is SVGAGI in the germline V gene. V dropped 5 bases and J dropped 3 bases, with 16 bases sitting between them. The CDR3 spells CASSPRTGGYTEAFF. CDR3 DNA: TGTGCCAGCAGTCCCCGGACTGGTGGGTACACTGAAGCTTTCTTT.

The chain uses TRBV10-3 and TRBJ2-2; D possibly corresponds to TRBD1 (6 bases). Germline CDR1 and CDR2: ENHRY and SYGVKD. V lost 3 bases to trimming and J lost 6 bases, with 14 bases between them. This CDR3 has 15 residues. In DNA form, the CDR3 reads TGTGCCATCAGTGAAGGCCCGACAGGTGCCGGGGAGCTGTTTTTT. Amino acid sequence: CAISEGPTGAGELFF.

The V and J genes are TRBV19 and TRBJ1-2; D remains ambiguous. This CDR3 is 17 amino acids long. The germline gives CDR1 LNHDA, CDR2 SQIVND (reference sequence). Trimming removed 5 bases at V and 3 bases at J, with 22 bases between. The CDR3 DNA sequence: TGTGCCAGTAGTTTTAGGCTAACAGCTTACAAAGACTATGGCTACACCTTC. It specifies CASSFRLTAYKDYGYTF.

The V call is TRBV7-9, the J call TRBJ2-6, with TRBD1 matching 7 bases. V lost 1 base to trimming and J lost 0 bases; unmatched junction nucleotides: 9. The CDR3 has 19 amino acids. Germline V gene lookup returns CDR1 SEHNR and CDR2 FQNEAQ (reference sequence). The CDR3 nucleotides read TGTGCCAGCAGCTTAGTGTTCGGGACAGAAAGCTCTGGGGCCAACGTCCTGACTTTC. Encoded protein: CASSLVFGTESSGANVLTF.

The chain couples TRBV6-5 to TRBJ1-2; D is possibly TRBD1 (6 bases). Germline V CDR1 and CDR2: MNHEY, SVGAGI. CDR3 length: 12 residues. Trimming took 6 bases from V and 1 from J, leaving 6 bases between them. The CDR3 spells CASSRGNYGYTF. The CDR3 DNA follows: TGTGCCAGCAGCAGGGGTAACTATGGCTACACCTTC.

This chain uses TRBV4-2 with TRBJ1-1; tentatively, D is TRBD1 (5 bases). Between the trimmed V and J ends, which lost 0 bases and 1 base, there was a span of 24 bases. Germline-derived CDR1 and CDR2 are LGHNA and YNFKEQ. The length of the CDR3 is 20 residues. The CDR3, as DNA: TGTGCCAGCAGCCAAGATTTCGGGTCGACAGTCATGAAGTGGAACACTGAAGCTTTCTTT. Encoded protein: CASSQDFGSTVMKWNTEAFF.

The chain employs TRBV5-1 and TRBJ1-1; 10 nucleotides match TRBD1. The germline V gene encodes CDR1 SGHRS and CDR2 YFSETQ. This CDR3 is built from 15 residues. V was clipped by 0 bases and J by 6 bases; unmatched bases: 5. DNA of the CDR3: TGCGCCAGCAGCTTGGGACAGGGGGCCGGGGCTGAAGCTTTCTTT. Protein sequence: CASSLGQGAGAEAFF.

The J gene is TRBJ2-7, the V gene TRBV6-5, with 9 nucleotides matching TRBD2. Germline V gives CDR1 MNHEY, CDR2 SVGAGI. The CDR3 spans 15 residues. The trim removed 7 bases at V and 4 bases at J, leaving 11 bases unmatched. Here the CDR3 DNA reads TGTGCCAGCATAGATAGCGGGGGACCCTATTACGAGCAGTACGTC. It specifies CASIDSGGPYYEQYV.

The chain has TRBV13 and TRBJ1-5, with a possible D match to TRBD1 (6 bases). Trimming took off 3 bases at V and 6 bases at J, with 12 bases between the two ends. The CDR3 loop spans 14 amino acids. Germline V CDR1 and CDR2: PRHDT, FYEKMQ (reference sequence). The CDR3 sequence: CASSFSGGTQPQHF. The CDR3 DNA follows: TGTGCCAGCAGCTTCTCGGGGGGCACTCAGCCCCAGCATTTT.

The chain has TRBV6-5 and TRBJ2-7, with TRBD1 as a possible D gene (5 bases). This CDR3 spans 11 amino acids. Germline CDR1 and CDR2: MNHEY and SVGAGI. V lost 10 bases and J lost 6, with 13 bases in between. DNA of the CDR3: TGTGCCACCACCCAGGGCGGCGAGCAGTACTTC. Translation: CATTQGGEQYF.

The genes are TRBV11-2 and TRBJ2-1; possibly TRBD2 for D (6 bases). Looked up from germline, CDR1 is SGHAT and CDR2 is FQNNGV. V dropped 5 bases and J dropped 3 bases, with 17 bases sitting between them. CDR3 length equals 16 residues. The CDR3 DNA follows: TGTGCCAGCAGCCAGCCCGCAGCGGGCGGCTACAATGAGCAGTTCTTC. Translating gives CASSQPAAGGYNEQFF.

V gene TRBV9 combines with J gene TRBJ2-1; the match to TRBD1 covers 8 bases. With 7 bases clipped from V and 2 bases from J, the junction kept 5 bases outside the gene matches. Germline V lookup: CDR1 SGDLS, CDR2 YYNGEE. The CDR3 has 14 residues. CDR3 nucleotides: TGTGCCAGCCAACCGGGACAGGCCTACAATGAGCAGTTCTTC. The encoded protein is CASQPGQAYNEQFF.

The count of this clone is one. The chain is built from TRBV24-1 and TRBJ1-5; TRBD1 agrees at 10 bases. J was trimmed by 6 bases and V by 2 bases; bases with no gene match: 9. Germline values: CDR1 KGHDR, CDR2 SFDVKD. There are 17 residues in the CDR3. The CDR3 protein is CATSDWGTGVGGQPQHF. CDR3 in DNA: TGTGCCACCAGTGATTGGGGGACAGGGGTAGGGGGTCAGCCCCAGCATTTT.

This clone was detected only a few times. In nucleotides, the CDR3 is TGCGCCAGCAGCCGCACAACAGGGGGGTCCCCCTACGAGCAGTACTTC. Translation gives CASSRTTGGSPYEQYF. V gene TRBV5-1 combines with J gene TRBJ2-7, with 8 bases that match TRBD1. CDR3 size: 16 residues. After removal of 4 bases from V and 2 bases from J, the junction contained 11 bases not matched to a gene. CDR1 SGHRS and CDR2 YFSETQ come from the germline V gene.

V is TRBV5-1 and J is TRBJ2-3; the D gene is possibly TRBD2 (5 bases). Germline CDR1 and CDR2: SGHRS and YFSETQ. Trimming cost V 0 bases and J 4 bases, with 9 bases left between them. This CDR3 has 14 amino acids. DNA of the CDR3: TGCGCCAGCAGCTTGGTGGCTAGCTCAGATACGCAGTATTTT. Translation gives CASSLVASSDTQYF. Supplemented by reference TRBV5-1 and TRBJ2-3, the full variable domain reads KAGVTQTPRYLIKTRGQQVTLSCSPISGHRSVSWYQQTPGQGLQFLFEYFSETQRNKGNFPGRFSGRQFSNSRSEMNVSTLELGDSALYLCASSLVASSDTQYFGPGTRLTVL.

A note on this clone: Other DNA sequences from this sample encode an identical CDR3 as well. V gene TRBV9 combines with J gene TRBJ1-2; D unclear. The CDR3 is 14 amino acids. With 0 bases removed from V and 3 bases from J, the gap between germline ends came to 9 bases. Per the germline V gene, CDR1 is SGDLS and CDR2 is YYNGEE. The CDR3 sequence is CASSVGSGDYGYTF. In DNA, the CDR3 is TGTGCCAGCAGCGTAGGGTCGGGAGACTATGGCTACACCTTC. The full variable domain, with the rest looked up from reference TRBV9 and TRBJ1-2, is DSGVTQTPKHLITATGQRVTLRCSPRSGDLSVYWYQQSLDQGLQFLIQYYNGEERAKGNILERFSAQQFPDLHSELNLSSLELGDSALYFCASSVGSGDYGYTFGSGTRLTVV.

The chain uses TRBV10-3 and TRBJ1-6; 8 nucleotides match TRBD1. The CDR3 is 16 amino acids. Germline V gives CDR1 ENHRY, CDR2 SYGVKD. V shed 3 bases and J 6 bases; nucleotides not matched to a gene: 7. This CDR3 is CAISDGQGLGNSPLHF. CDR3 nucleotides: TGTGCCATCAGTGACGGACAGGGTCTAGGTAATTCACCCCTCCACTTT.

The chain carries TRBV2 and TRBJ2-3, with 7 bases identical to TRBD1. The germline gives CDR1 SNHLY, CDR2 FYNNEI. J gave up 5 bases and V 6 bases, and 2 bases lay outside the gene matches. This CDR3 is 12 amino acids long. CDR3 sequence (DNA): TGTGCCAGCAGAAACAGGGGAGATACGCAGTATTTT. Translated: CASRNRGDTQYF.

The CDR3 sequence: CASSHGQAEGYTF. CDR3 bases: TGCGCCAGCAGCCACGGACAGGCGGAGGGCTACACCTTC. The chain is built from TRBV5-1 and TRBJ1-2; 7 bases agree with TRBD1. Per germline, CDR1 SGHRS and CDR2 YFSETQ. The CDR3 consists of 13 residues. The junction had 8 bases not matched to a gene; V was cut back by 4 bases and J by 8 bases.

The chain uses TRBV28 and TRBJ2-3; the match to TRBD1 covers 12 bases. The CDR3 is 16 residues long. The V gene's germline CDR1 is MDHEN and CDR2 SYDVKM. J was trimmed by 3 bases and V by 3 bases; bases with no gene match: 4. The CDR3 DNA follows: TGTGCCAGCAGTTTGGGACAGGGGGCGAAGACAGATACGCAGTATTTT. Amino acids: CASSLGQGAKTDTQYF. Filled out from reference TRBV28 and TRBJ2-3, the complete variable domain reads DVKVTQSSRYLVKRTGEKVFLECVQDMDHENMFWYRQDPGLGLRLIYFSYDVKMKEKGDIPEGYSVSREKKERFSLILESASTNQTSMYLCASSLGQGAKTDTQYFGPGTRLTVL.